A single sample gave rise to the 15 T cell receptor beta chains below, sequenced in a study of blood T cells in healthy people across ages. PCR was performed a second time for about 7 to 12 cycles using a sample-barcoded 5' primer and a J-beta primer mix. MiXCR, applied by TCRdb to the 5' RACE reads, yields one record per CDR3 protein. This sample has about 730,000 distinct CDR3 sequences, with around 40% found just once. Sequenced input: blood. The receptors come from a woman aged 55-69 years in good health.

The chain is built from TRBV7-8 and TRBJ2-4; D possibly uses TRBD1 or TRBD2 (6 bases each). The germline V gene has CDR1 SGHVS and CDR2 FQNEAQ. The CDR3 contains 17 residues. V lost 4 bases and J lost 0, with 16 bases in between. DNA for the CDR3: TGTGCCAGCAGCTCTAGGGGGGCGGGTGAAGCCAAAAACATTCAGTACTTC. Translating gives CASSSRGAGEAKNIQYF. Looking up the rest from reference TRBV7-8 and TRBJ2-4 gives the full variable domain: GAGVSQSPRYKVAKRGQDVALRCDPISGHVSLFWYQQALGQGPEFLTYFQNEAQLDKSGLPSDRFFAERPEGSVSTLKIQRTQQEDSAVYLCASSSRGAGEAKNIQYFGAGTRLSVL.

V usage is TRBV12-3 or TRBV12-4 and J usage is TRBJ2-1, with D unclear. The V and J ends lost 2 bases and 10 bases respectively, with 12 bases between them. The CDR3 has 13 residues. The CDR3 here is CASSLPETLEQFF. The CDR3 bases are TGTGCCAGCAGTTTACCCGAGACATTGGAGCAGTTCTTC.

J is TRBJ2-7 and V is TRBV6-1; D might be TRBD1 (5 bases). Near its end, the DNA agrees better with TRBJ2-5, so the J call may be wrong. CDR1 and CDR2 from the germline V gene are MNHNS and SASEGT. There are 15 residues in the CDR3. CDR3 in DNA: TGTGCCAGCAACTCCCTGGGGCCGACACAAGAGACCCAGTACTTC. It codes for CASNSLGPTQETQYF.

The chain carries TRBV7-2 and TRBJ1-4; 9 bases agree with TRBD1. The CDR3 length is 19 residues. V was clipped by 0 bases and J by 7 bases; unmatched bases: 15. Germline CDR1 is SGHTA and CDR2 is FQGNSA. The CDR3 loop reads CASSLAGTGSGHVGEKLFF. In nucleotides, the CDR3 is TGTGCCAGCAGCTTAGCTGGGACAGGGTCGGGACATGTTGGTGAAAAACTGTTTTTT.

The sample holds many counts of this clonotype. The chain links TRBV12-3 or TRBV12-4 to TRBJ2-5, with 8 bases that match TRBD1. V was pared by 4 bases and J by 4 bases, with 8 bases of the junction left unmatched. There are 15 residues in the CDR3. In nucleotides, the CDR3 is TGTGCCAGCAGTTCCAACCCAGGGGGCGCAGAGACCCAGTACTTC. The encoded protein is CASSSNPGGAETQYF.

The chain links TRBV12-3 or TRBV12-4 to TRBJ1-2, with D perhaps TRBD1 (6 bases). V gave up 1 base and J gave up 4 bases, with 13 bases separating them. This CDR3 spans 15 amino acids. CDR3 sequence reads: CASSLGGRLIYGYTF. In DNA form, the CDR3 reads TGTGCCAGCAGTTTAGGGGGGCGTTTGATCTATGGCTACACCTTC.

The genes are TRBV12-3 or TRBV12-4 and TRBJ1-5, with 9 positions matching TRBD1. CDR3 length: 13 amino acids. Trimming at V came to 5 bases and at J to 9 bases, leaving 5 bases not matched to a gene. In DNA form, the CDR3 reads TGTGCCAGCAGTCAGGGACAGGGACGGCCCCAGCATTTT. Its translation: CASSQGQGRPQHF.

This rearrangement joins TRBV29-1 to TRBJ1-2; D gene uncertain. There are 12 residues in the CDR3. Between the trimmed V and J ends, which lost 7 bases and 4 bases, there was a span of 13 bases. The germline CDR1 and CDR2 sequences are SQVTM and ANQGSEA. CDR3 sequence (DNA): TGCAGCGGCAGTTCGGGGTCCTATGGCTACACCTTC. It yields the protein CSGSSGSYGYTF.

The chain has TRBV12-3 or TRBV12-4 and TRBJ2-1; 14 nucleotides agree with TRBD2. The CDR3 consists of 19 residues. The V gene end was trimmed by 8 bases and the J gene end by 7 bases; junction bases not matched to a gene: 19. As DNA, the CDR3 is TGTGCCAGCGAGTCCCGACTAGCGGGAGGGCCGGTTCGGGGTAATGAGCAGTTCTTC. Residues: CASESRLAGGPVRGNEQFF.

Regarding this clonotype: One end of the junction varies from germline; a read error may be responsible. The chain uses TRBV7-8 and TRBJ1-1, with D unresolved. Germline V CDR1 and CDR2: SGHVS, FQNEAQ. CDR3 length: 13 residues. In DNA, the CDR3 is TGTGCCAGCAGCTTTTTTGAGAACGCTGAAGCTTTCTTT. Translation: CASSFFENAEAFF.

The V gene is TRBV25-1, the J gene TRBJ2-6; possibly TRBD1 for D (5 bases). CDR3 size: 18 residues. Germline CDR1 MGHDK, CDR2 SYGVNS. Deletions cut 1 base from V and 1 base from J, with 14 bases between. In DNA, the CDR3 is TGTGCCAGCAGTGAATCAGTAGGGGCGAGGTCTGGGGCCAACGTCCTGACTTTC. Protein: CASSESVGARSGANVLTF.

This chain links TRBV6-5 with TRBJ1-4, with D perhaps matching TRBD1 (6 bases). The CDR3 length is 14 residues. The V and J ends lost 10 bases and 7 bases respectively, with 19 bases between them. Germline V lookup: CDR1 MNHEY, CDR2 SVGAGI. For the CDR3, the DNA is TGTGCCACACAGAAAGGGGGAGTCCGTGAAAAACTGTTTTTT. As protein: CATQKGGVREKLFF.

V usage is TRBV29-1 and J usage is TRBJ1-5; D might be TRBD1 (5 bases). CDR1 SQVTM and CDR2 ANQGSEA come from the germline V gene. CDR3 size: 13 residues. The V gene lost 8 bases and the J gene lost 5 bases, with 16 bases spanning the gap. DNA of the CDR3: TGCAGCTTCGCCGACAGATTTGATCAGCCCCAGCATTTT. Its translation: CSFADRFDQPQHF.

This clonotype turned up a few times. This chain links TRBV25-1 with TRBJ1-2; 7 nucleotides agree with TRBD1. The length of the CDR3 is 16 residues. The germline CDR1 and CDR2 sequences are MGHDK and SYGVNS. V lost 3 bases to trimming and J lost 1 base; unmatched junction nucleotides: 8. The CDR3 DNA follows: TGTGCCAGCAGTGATCCCGGACAGGCGATTAACTATGGCTACACCTTC. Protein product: CASSDPGQAINYGYTF.

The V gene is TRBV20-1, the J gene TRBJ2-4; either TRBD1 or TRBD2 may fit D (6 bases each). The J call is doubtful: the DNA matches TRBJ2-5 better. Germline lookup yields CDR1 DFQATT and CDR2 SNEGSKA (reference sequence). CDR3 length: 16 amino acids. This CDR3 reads CSATGLGGIVQETQYF. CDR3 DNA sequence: TGCAGTGCCACCGGGCTGGGGGGCATCGTCCAAGAGACCCAGTACTTC.